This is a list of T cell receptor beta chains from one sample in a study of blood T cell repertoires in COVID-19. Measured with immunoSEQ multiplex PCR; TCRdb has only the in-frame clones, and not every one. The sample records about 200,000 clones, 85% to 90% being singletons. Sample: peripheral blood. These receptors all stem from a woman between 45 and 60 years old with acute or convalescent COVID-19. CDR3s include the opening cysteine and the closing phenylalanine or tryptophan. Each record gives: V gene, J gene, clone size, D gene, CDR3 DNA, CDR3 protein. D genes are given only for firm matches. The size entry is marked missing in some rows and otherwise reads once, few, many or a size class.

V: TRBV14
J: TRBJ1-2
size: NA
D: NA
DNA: TGTGCCAGCAGCCAAGAGACCGGGGACTATGGCTACACCTTC
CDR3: CASSQETGDYGYTF

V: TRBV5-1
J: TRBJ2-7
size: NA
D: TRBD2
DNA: TGCGCCAGCAGCTTGTCGACTAGCGGGGGCACCTACGAGCAGTACTTC
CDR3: CASSLSTSGGTYEQYF

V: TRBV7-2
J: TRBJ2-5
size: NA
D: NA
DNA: TGTGCCAGCAGCTTAACTACTACAGGGCGAGAGACCCAGTACTTC
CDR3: CASSLTTTGRETQYF

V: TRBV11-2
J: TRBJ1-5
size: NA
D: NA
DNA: TGTGCCAGCAGCTTAGGCTTGGGCCCGAATCAGCCCCAGCATTTT
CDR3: CASSLGLGPNQPQHF

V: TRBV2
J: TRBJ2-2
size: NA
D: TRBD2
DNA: TGTGCCAGCAGTGCCGGGACTAGCGGGAGGGCCTTATTAACCGGGGAGCTGTTTTTT
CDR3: CASSAGTSGRALLTGELFF

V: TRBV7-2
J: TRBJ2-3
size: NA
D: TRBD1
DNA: TGTGCCAGCAGCTTAGCGGACAGGGTAATAGATACGCAGTATTTT
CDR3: CASSLADRVIDTQYF

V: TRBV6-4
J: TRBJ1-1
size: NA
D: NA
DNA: TGTGCCAGCAGTGAGTTACAGGGTTCTGAAGCTTTCTTT
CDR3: CASSELQGSEAFF

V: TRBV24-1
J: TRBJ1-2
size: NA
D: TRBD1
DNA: TGTGCCACCAGTGAGGGGACAGTGAGGGGTAACTATGGCTACACCTTC
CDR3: CATSEGTVRGNYGYTF

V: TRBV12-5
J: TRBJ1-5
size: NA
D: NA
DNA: TGTGCTAGTGGTTTGCCCGATCAGCCCCAGCATTTT
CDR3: CASGLPDQPQHF

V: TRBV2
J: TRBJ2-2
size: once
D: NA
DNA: TGTGCCAGCAGTACGCAGGGCACCGGGGAGCTGTTTTTT
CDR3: CASSTQGTGELFF

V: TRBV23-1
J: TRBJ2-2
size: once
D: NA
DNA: TGCGCCAGCAGTCAATTTAGGGACTTCGCGAACACCGGGGAGCTGTTTTTT
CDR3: CASSQFRDFANTGELFF

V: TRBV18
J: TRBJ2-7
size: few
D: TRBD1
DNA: TGTGCCAGCTCACCACCGGGACAGGGGTCCCACGAGCAGTACTTC
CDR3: CASSPPGQGSHEQYF

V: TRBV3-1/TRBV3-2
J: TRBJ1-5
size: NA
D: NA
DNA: TGTGCCAGCAGCCAAGATCTGACAGAGAATCAGCCCCAGCATTTT
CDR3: CASSQDLTENQPQHF

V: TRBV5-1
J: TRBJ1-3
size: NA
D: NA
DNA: TGCGCCAGCAGCCACGGCCCGGGACAAGGAAACACCATATATTTT
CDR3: CASSHGPGQGNTIYF

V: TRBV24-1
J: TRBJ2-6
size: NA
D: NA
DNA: TGTGCCACCAGTGATTCGCAGGGCTCTGGGGCCAACGTCCTGACTTTC
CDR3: CATSDSQGSGANVLTF

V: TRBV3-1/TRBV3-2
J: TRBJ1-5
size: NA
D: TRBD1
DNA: TGTGCCAGCAGTATCGACAGGGGTGATCAGCCCCAGCATTTT
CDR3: CASSIDRGDQPQHF

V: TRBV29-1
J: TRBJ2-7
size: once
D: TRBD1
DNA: TGCAGCGTATCGATCGGACAGGGGGCCAACGAGCAGTACTTC
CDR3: CSVSIGQGANEQYF